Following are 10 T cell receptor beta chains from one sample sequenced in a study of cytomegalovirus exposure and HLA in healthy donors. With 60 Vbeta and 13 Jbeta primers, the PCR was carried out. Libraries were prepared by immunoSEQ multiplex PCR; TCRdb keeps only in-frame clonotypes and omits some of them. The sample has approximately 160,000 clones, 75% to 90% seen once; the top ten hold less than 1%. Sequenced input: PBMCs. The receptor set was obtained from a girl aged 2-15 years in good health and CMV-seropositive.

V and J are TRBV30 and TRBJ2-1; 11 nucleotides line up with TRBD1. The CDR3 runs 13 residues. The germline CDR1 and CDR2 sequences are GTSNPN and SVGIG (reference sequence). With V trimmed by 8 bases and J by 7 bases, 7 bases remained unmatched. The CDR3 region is CAREDRGRNEQFF. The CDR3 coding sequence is TGTGCCCGAGAGGACAGGGGGCGGAATGAGCAGTTCTTC.

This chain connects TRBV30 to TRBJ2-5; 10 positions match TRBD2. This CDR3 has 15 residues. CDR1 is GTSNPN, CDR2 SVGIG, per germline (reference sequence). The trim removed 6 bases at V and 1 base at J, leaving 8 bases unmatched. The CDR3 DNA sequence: TGTGCCTGTCAAAGTGGACTAGCGGTCCAAGAGACCCAGTACTTC. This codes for CACQSGLAVQETQYF.

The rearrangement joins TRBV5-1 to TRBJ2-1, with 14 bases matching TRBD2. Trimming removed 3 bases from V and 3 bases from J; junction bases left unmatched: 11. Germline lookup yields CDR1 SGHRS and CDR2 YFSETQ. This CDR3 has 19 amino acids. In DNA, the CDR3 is TGCGCCAGCAGCTCCGCAAATCGACTAGCGGGAGGGCTCTACAATGAGCAGTTCTTC. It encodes CASSSANRLAGGLYNEQFF.

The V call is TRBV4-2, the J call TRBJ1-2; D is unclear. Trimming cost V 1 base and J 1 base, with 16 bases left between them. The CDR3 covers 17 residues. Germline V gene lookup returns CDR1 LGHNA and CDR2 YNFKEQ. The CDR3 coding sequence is TGTGCCAGCAGCCAAGCGGGGAGGCAGTACCGTAACTATGGCTACACCTTC. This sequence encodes CASSQAGRQYRNYGYTF.

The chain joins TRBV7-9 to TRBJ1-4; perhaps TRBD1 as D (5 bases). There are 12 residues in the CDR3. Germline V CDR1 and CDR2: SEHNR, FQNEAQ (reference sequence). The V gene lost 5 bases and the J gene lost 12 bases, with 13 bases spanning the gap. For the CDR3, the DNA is TGTGCCAGCAGCCTGAAAGGGACTCAACTGTTTTTT. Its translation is CASSLKGTQLFF. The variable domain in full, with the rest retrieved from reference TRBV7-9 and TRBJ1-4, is DTGVSQNPRHKITKRGQNVTFRCDPISEHNRLYWYRQTLGQGPEFLTYFQNEAQLEKSRLLSDRFSAERPKGSFSTLEIQRTEQGDSAMYLCASSLKGTQLFFGSGTQLSVL.

The CDR3 coding sequence is TGTGCCAGCAGTTCTACGACAGGGGGCGCGACCGGGGAGCTGTTTTTT. This gives the protein CASSSTTGGATGELFF. V is TRBV6-5 and J is TRBJ2-2; 10 bases agree with TRBD1. This CDR3 contains 16 residues. The ends lost 4 bases at V and 5 bases at J; junction bases unmatched: 7. CDR1 is MNHEY and CDR2 is SVGAGI in the germline V gene.

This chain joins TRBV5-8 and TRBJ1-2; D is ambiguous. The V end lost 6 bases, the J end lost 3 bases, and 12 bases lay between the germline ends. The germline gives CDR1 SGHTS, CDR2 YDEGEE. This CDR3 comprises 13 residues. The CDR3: CASILAVDYGYTF. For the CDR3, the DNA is TGTGCCAGCATCCTCGCAGTCGACTATGGCTACACCTTC. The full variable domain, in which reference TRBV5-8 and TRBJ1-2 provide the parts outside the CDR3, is EAGVTQSPTHLIKTRGQQATLRCSPISGHTSVYWYQQALGLGLQFLLWYDEGEERNRGNFPPRFSGRQFPNYSSELNVNALELEDSALYLCASILAVDYGYTFGSGTRLTVV.

The CDR3 spells CASSQGYGSFF. The CDR3, as DNA: TGTGCCAGCAGTCAGGGGTACGGATCTTTCTTT. The J gene is TRBJ1-1, the V gene TRBV28; possible D gene TRBD1, 6 bases. CDR3 length: 11 amino acids. Germline V gene data show CDR1 as MDHEN and CDR2 as SYDVKM. V was clipped by 5 bases and J by 12 bases, with 13 bases between them.

CDR3 nucleotides: TGTGCCAGCAGTGCCAGCGGGAGGACAGATACGCAGTATTTT. Amino acids: CASSASGRTDTQYF. This chain joins TRBV2 and TRBJ2-3, with 9 bases lining up with TRBD2. CDR3 length equals 14 residues. Germline values: CDR1 SNHLY, CDR2 FYNNEI. V shed 4 bases, J shed 3 bases, and the junction held 2 bases outside the gene matches.

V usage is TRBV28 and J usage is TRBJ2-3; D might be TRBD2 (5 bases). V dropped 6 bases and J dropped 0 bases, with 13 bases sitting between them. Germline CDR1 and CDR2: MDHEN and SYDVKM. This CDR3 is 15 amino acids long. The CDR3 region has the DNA TGTGCCAGCAGCCCGACTACCCCTAGCACAGATACGCAGTATTTT. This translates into CASSPTTPSTDTQYF.